Listed below are T cell receptor beta chains from one sample, sequenced in a study of cytomegalovirus exposure and HLA in healthy donors. This table comes from immunoSEQ multiplex PCR, and its TCRdb copy is limited to in-frame clones, with some not included. The sample comprises about 190,000 clones, about 13% of which are singletons, and 7.5% to 10% rests with the top ten. The source material was PBMCs. Receptors were obtained from a man in his fifties or sixties in good health and CMV-seropositive. CDR3s include the opening cysteine and the closing phenylalanine or tryptophan. The D gene is left open where the match is weak. The size field is filled for only some rows; it gives once, few, many or a size class.

few	TRBV5-6	TRBD1	TRBJ2-3	TGTGCCACGAGACAGGGGGCGAATACGCAGTATTTT	CATRQGANTQYF
few	TRBV11-3	-	TRBJ2-3	TGTGCCAGCAGCTGGAGGATGGATAGCACAGATACGCAGTATTTT	CASSWRMDSTDTQYF
few	TRBV10-3	-	TRBJ1-1	TGTGCCATCAGGGGGGGGGCAAACACTGAAGCTTTCTTT	CAIRGGANTEAFF
few	TRBV6-1	-	TRBJ1-5	TGTGCCAGCGGGGGGGGCAATCAGCCCCAGCATTTT	CASGGGNQPQHF
-	TRBV2	-	TRBJ1-1	TGTGCCAGCAGTGAAGTCTCCGGGGCTTTCTTT	CASSEVSGAFF
-	TRBV4-3	-	TRBJ2-5	TGCGCCAGCAGCCAAGATATCGTGCAGGAGACCCAGTACTTC	CASSQDIVQETQYF
few	TRBV5-1	-	TRBJ2-1	TGCGCCAGCAGCTTGAAAGTTTCGAGCTCCTACAATGAGCAGTTCTTC	CASSLKVSSSYNEQFF
-	TRBV2	-	TRBJ1-3	TGTGCCAGCAGTGACCCTTCCGGTGAAAACACCATATATTTT	CASSDPSGENTIYF
few	TRBV27	-	TRBJ1-2	TGTGCCAGCAGTTCCCGTGGTCCGAGGGGCTACACCTTC	CASSSRGPRGYTF
-	TRBV29-1	-	TRBJ2-3	TGCAGAGTTAACAGTTTAACAGATAAGCAGTATTTT	CRVNSLTDKQYF
-	TRBV7-2	-	TRBJ1-1	TGTGCCAGCAGCTTAGGCAGGGGCGTAACTGAAGCTTTCTTT	CASSLGRGVTEAFF
-	TRBV28	-	TRBJ1-1	TGTGCCAGCAGTTTACCTGTAGGTGCGGACACTGAAGCTTTCTTT	CASSLPVGADTEAFF
-	TRBV7-2	-	TRBJ1-3	TGTGCCAGCAGCCCGTCCCCTGGAAACACCATATATTTT	CASSPSPGNTIYF
few	TRBV7-9	TRBD2	TRBJ2-3	TGTGCCAGCAGCGGTAGCGGGGGAACAGATACGCAGTATTTT	CASSGSGGTDTQYF
-	TRBV6-6	-	TRBJ2-7	TGTGCCAGCAGTGGCCGCGTGACAGGCGATTTTTACGAGCAGTACTTC	CASSGRVTGDFYEQYF
few	TRBV5-4	TRBD2	TRBJ2-1	TGTGCCAGCAGCTTGGTTAGCGGGGGGAATGAGCAGTTCTTC	CASSLVSGGNEQFF
-	TRBV5-1	TRBD1	TRBJ1-2	TGCGCCAGCAGCTCGGACAGGGGGAGGTATGGCTACACCTTC	CASSSDRGRYGYTF